Described below is a single TCR beta chain sequence and its context. The germline V gene encodes CDR1 DFQATT and CDR2 SNEGSKA (reference sequence). The CDR3 is made up of 15 amino acids. Trimming removed 1 base from V and 0 bases from J, with 7 bases in between. This sample is part of a study of blood T cells in healthy people across ages. Study-wide background: About one barcoded beta molecule per two T cells was captured by template switching.

All donors came from Russia, were Caucasian and healthy, and spanned ages roughly 6 to 100. Primers used in a second PCR of roughly 6 to 11 cycles were a sample-barcoded 5' primer and a J-beta primer mix. A tag from a template-switch adaptor with 12 random nucleotides marked each cDNA molecule. TCRdb independently ran MiXCR on the 5' RACE reads; one entry per CDR3 protein. The sample lists approximately 1.5 million distinct CDR3 sequences; under 55% were seen once. The sequencing sample was made of blood. This receptor was obtained from a woman aged 18 to 35 in good health. The chain joins TRBV20-1 to TRBJ2-6; D call uncertain. The CDR3 DNA is TGCAGTGCTAGAGGCGCCATCTCTGGGGCCAACGTCCTGACTTTC. The encoded protein is CSARGAISGANVLTF.